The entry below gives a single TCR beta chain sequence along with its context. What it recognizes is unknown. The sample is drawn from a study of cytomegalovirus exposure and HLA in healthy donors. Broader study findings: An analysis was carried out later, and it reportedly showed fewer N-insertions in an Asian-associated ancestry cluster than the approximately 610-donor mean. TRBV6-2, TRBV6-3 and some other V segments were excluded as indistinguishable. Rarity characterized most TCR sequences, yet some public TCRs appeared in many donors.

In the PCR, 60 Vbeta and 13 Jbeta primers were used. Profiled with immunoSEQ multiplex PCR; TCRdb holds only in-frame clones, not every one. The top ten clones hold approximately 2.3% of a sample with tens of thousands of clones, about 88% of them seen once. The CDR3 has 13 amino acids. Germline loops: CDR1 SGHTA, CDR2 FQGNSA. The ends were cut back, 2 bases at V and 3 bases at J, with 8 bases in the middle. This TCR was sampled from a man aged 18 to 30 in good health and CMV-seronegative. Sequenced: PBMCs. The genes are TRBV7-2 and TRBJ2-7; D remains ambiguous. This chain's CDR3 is CASSLYVYYEQYF. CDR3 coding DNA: TGTGCCAGCAGCTTATATGTTTACTACGAGCAGTACTTC.